The rows below give T cell receptor beta chains drawn from one sample of a study of post-analysis software for immune sequencing data. From the PCR reads, TCRdb called clonotypes with MiXCR, one entry per CDR3 protein. The sample carries some 700,000 distinct CDR3 sequences, approximately 60% recorded once. The sequenced sample was blood. These receptors originate from a girl aged 2-10 years with multiple sclerosis. Each CDR3 is given with its conserved first and last residue. A D gene is named only where the DNA matches it firmly. Size values are once, few and many counts, or a class for expanded clones, and some rows have none.

J,V,size,D,DNA,CDR3
TRBJ1-1,TRBV6-5,few,NA,TGTGCCAGCAGTCCGCGGGATCAGGGGTCCACTGAAGCTTTCTTT,CASSPRDQGSTEAFF
TRBJ2-4,TRBV12-3/TRBV12-4,NA,NA,TGTGCCAGCGGCCAAGGTGGTAGGGCCAAAAACATTCAGTACTTC,CASGQGGRAKNIQYF
TRBJ2-5,TRBV7-2,NA,TRBD1,TGTGCCAGCAGACCCGGGACAGACCAAGAGACCCAGTACTTC,CASRPGTDQETQYF
TRBJ2-4,TRBV2,NA,NA,TGTGCCAGCAAGTCGTCGGGGGCCGCCAACATTCAGTACTTC,CASKSSGAANIQYF
TRBJ2-7,TRBV3-1,few,NA,TGTGCCAGCAGCCAACTACCTCCGGGACTTTCGACCTACGAGCAGTACTTC,CASSQLPPGLSTYEQYF
TRBJ2-7,TRBV28,NA,NA,TGTGCCAGCAGTTCTATCAGAGGAGTTCCCTACGAGCAGTACTTC,CASSSIRGVPYEQYF
TRBJ2-3,TRBV6-1,NA,TRBD2,TGTGCCAGCAGACGCATCTCCGGGACTAGCGGGGGGCTTACAGATACGCAGTATTTT,CASRRISGTSGGLTDTQYF
TRBJ2-1,TRBV29-1,once,TRBD2,TGCAGCGTTGAAATTCCGGGAGGCTCCTACAATGAGCAGTTCTTC,CSVEIPGGSYNEQFF
TRBJ1-1,TRBV6-5,few,TRBD1,TGTGCCAGCAGCCCAGGGGGCGCGAGGACTGAAGCTTTCTTT,CASSPGGARTEAFF
TRBJ2-5,TRBV30,NA,NA,TGTGCCTGGAGTAGAGTCGGGGAAGAGATCCGGTACTTC,CAWSRVGEEIRYF
TRBJ1-2,TRBV29-1,NA,TRBD1,TGCAGCGTCCCCGGACAGGGCGGCTACACCTTC,CSVPGQGGYTF
TRBJ2-3,TRBV20-1,NA,NA,TGCAGTGCTCCGACTAGTGAGGTCACAGATACGCAGTATTTT,CSAPTSEVTDTQYF
TRBJ2-5,TRBV29-1,NA,TRBD2,TGCAGCGTCGCCCCCTGGCGGGAGGGCCAAGAGACCCAGTACTTC,CSVAPWREGQETQYF
TRBJ2-4,TRBV2,few,NA,TGTGCCAGCAGTGAAGCGGTGATTCAGTACTTC,CASSEAVIQYF
TRBJ2-1,TRBV29-1,NA,TRBD2,TGCAGCGTTGAAGACCTAGCGGGAGGAGCCAATGAGCAGTTCTTC,CSVEDLAGGANEQFF
TRBJ2-4,TRBV2,NA,NA,TGTGCCAGCAGTGAGACAGGGAGGGAGCAGTACTTC,CASSETGREQYF
TRBJ2-7,TRBV7-9,NA,TRBD2,TGTGCCAGCAGCTCAGCGAGGGGACGGAGGACTAGCGGCTACGAGCAGTACTTC,CASSSARGRRTSGYEQYF
TRBJ2-1,TRBV20-1,NA,NA,TGCAGTGCTCCCGTGGGTCTCCGCTCCAGATATTACAATGAGCAGTTCTTC,CSAPVGLRSRYYNEQFF
TRBJ2-1,TRBV7-2,NA,TRBD1,TGTGCCAGCAGCCCCCAGGGGGCCTCCTACAATGAGCAGTTCTTC,CASSPQGASYNEQFF
TRBJ2-1,TRBV12-3/TRBV12-4,NA,TRBD2,TGTGCCAGCAGTCCCGGGACTAGTTCCAATGAGCAGTTCTTC,CASSPGTSSNEQFF
TRBJ2-7,TRBV14,NA,TRBD1,TGTGCCAGCAGCCTACGCATGGGCAGGGGGTCCTACGAGCAGTACTTC,CASSLRMGRGSYEQYF
TRBJ2-7,TRBV5-1,NA,TRBD2,TGCGCCAGCAGCCCGGGACTAGCGGGAGAGAACGAGCAGTACTTC,CASSPGLAGENEQYF
TRBJ2-6,TRBV9,NA,NA,TGTGCCAGCAGCCTTACACGCGGTGGGGCCAACGTCCTGACTTTC,CASSLTRGGANVLTF
TRBJ2-4,TRBV6-1,NA,NA,TGTGCCAGCAAAGTCGGGGATTTAACCAAAAACATTCAGTACTTC,CASKVGDLTKNIQYF
TRBJ2-5,TRBV7-2,few,TRBD2,TGTGCCAGCAGCCCGGTACGGGGGGGCCAAGAGACCCAGTACTTC,CASSPVRGGQETQYF
TRBJ2-1,TRBV7-2,NA,NA,TGTGCCAGCAGCTTAAAGTCGTATGGGCAGTTCTTC,CASSLKSYGQFF
TRBJ2-5,TRBV10-2,NA,TRBD2,TGCGCCAGCAGTGAACTAGCGGTCCAAGAGACCCAGTACTTC,CASSELAVQETQYF
TRBJ2-5,TRBV5-1,NA,NA,TGCGCCAGCAGCTGGGAGAATGAGTATGAGACCCAGTACTTC,CASSWENEYETQYF
TRBJ1-6,TRBV5-1,once,NA,TGCGCCAGCAGCTTGGACCAGGGAAGTTCACCCCTCCACTTT,CASSLDQGSSPLHF
TRBJ2-3,TRBV30,NA,NA,TGTGCCTGGAGTGTACAATCGAGTACGCAGTATTTT,CAWSVQSSTQYF
TRBJ1-2,TRBV20-1,NA,NA,TGCAGTGCTAGAGCTGCAGGGGAAGGCTACACCTTC,CSARAAGEGYTF
TRBJ2-5,TRBV20-1,NA,TRBD2,TGCAGTGCTAGAGCTAGCGGGCCCCAAGAGACCCAGTACTTC,CSARASGPQETQYF
TRBJ2-2,TRBV20-1,NA,TRBD2,TGCAGTGTTCCGACTAGCGGAGGAACCGGGGAGCTGTTTTTT,CSVPTSGGTGELFF
TRBJ2-2,TRBV12-3/TRBV12-4,NA,NA,TGTGCCAGCGATTACCCGACCACCGGGGAGCTGTTTTTT,CASDYPTTGELFF
TRBJ1-1,TRBV25-1,NA,NA,TGTGCCAGCAGTGTTTTGGTTGGGACTGAAGCTTTCTTT,CASSVLVGTEAFF
TRBJ2-1,TRBV6-6,NA,NA,TGTGCCAGCAGGGTTCGGAGGGATGAGCAGTTCTTC,CASRVRRDEQFF
TRBJ2-3,TRBV24-1,NA,NA,TGTGCCACCAGTGATCAACTAGGAGATACGCAGTATTTT,CATSDQLGDTQYF
TRBJ2-5,TRBV6-5,NA,NA,TGTGCCAGCAGTTACTCCTTGAAACCGGGACGACCGAGGTACCAAGAGACCCAGTACTTC,CASSYSLKPGRPRYQETQYF
TRBJ1-1,TRBV18,NA,NA,TGTGCCAGCTCACCATTAAGGGACACTGAAGCTTTCTTT,CASSPLRDTEAFF
TRBJ2-3,TRBV29-1,NA,NA,TGCAGCGTCTCTTCGACAGCAGATACGCAGTATTTT,CSVSSTADTQYF
TRBJ2-5,TRBV29-1,once,NA,TGCAGCGTTGAACGACGGGCTTGGGGGACCCAGTACTTC,CSVERRAWGTQYF